This entry lists 6 T cell receptor beta chains sequenced from one sample in a study of blood T cell repertoires in COVID-19. The data were produced by immunoSEQ multiplex PCR, yet TCRdb's version contains in-frame clones alone and is incomplete. Counted here are fewer than 200,000 clones, nearly 90% occurring once; the ten biggest clones make up 20% to 25%. The material sequenced was peripheral blood. Receptors originate from a man aged 55 to 70 with active or convalescent COVID-19.

There are a few counts of this clone. This sequence joins TRBV3-1 (or the pseudogene TRBV3-2) and TRBJ1-2; D ambiguous. There are 13 residues in the CDR3. The V end was cut by 4 bases, the J end by 7 bases, with 13 bases between. Germline V gene lookup returns CDR1 LGHDT and CDR2 YNNKEL (reference sequence). The CDR3 reads CASSPGGVGGYTF. The DNA of the CDR3 is TGTGCCAGCAGCCCCGGCGGGGTGGGTGGCTACACCTTC.

The rearrangement joins TRBV2 to TRBJ1-5; tentative D call: TRBD1 (6 bases). In germline, CDR1 is SNHLY, CDR2 FYNNEI. The CDR3 has 15 residues. V was shortened by 2 bases and J by 9 bases, with 17 bases between the two germline ends. CDR3 sequence (DNA): TGTGCCAGCAGTGAAAGGACAGCCACTCAGGGGCCCCAGCATTTT. Amino acid sequence: CASSERTATQGPQHF.

The chain carries TRBV10-3 and TRBJ1-4; the match to TRBD1 covers 7 bases. Losses at the gene ends were 0 bases for V and 6 bases for J; bases not matched to a gene: 10. The germline gives CDR1 ENHRY, CDR2 SYGVKD. CDR3 length: 17 residues. CDR3 nucleotide sequence: TGTGCCATCAGTGAGTCGAGGTCAGGGGGGATGTATGAAAAACTGTTTTTT. Its translation: CAISESRSGGMYEKLFF.

The chain recombines TRBV30 with TRBJ1-5; D remains ambiguous. The V end was cut by 2 bases, the J end by 4 bases, with 9 bases between. The CDR3 runs 13 residues. Germline lookup yields CDR1 GTSNPN and CDR2 SVGIG (reference sequence). CDR3 nucleotide sequence: TGTGCCTGGAGTCGAGCTCAAAATCAGCCCCAGCATTTT. It translates to CAWSRAQNQPQHF.

The chain couples TRBV30 to TRBJ1-5; tentative D call: TRBD1 (6 bases). The V gene's germline CDR1 is GTSNPN and CDR2 SVGIG (reference sequence). With 4 bases removed from V and 3 bases from J, the gap between germline ends came to 13 bases. CDR3 size: 14 residues. The CDR3 loop reads CAWISGTPNQPQHF. The CDR3 coding sequence is TGTGCCTGGATATCCGGGACACCCAATCAGCCCCAGCATTTT.

The chain uses TRBV10-1 and TRBJ2-3; 7 positions match TRBD2. The germline gives CDR1 WNHNN, CDR2 SYGVQD (reference sequence). After removal of 0 bases from V and 5 bases from J, the junction contained 2 bases not matched to a gene. The CDR3 runs to 14 residues. CDR3 in DNA: TGCGCCAGCAGTGAGTCCGGGGGGAAAGATACGCAGTATTTT. Translated: CASSESGGKDTQYF.